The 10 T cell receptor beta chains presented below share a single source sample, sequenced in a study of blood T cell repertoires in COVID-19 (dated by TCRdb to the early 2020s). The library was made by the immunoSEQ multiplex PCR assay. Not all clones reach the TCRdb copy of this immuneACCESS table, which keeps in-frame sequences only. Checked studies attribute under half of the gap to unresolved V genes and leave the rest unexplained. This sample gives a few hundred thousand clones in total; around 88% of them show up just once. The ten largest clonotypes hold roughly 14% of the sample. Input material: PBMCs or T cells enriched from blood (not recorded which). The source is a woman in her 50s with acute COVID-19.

The CDR3 DNA reads as TGTGCCAGTAGTATGATTGCGGGAGGATCCTACAATGAGCAGTTCTTC. Residues: CASSMIAGGSYNEQFF. The chain combines TRBV19 with TRBJ2-1, with 8 bases fitting TRBD2. V dropped 3 bases and J dropped 1; count of bases not matched to a gene: 5. In germline, CDR1 is LNHDA, CDR2 SQIVND (reference sequence). The CDR3 is made up of 16 amino acids.

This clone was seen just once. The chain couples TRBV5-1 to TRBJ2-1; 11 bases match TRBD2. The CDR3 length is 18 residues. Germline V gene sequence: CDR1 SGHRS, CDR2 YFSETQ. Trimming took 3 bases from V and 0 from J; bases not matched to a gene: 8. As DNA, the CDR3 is TGCGCCAGCAGCTATCTAGCGGGAGGCCCTAGCTCCTACAATGAGCAGTTCTTC. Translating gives CASSYLAGGPSSYNEQFF.

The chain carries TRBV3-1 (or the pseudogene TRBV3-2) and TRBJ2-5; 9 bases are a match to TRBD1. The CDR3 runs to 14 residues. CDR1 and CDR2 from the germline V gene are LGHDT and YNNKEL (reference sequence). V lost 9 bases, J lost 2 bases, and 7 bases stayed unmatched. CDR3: CASGTGSFQETQYF. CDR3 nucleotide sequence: TGTGCCAGTGGGACAGGGTCCTTTCAAGAGACCCAGTACTTC.

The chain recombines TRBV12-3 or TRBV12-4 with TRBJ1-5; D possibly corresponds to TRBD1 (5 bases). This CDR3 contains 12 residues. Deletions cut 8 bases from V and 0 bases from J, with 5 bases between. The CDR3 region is CASGHSNQPQHF. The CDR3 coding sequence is TGTGCCAGCGGACATAGCAATCAGCCCCAGCATTTT.

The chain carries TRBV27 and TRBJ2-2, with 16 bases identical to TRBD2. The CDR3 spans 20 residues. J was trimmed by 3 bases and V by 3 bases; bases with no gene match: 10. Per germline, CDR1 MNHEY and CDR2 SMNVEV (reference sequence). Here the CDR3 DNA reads TGTGCCAGCAGTTTGGACACTACTGGGACTAGCGGGAGGGACACCGGGGAGCTGTTTTTT. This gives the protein CASSLDTTGTSGRDTGELFF.

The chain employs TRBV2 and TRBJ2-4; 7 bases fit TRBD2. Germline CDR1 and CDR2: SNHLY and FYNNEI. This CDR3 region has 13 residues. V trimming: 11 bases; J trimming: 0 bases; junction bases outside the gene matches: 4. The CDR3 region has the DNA TGTGCCGGGGCGGGAGTAGCCAAAAACATTCAGTACTTC. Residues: CAGAGVAKNIQYF.

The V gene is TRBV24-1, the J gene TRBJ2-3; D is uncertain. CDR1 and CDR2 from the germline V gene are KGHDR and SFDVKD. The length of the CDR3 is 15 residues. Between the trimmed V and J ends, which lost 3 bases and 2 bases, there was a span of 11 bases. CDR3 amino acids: CATSDELRPTDTQYF. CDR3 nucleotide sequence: TGTGCCACCAGTGATGAGCTCCGCCCCACAGATACGCAGTATTTT.

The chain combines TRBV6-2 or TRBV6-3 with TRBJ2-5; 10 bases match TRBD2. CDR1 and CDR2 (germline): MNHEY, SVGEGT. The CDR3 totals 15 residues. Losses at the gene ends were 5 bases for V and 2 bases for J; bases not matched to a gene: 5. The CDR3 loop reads CASSRTSGQQETQYF. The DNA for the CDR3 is TGTGCCAGCAGTAGGACTAGCGGCCAACAAGAGACCCAGTACTTC.

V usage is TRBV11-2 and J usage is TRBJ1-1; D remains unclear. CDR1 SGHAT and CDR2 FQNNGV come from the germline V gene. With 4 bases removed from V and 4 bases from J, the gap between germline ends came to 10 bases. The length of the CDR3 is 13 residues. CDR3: CASSSNGPTEAFF. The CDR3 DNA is TGTGCCAGCAGCTCCAATGGGCCCACTGAAGCTTTCTTT.

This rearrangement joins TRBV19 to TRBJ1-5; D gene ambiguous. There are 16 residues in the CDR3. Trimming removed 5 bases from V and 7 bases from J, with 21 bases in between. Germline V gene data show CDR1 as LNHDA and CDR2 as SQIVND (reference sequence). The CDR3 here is CASSPYRTRLGQPQHF. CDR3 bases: TGTGCCAGTAGTCCCTACCGAACGAGGCTTGGGCAGCCCCAGCATTTT.